This T cell receptor beta chain was obtained from a study of OX40 agonist ivuxolimab in advanced cancers. Autoimmune disease history or systemic immunosuppression led to patients being barred. The investigators sampled blood at baseline, at cycle 4 day 1, and at cycle 7 day 1. Assay: immunoSEQ multiplex PCR; the TCRdb copy retains only in-frame clones and omits some. Here the sample spans 60,000 or so clones, about 82% being singletons. Study results and caveats: At doses 0.1 to 3.0 mg/kg, CD4+ and CD8+ clones expanded. The investigators did not determine what antigen specificity the expanded peripheral T cells had.

As to this clone: The antigen is unknown.

The sequencing used CD4+ or CD8+ T cells sorted from blood, collected in a trial of the OX40 agonist ivuxolimab. This TCR derives from an adult with an advanced solid tumor such as melanoma, head and neck, liver or kidney cancer.

The CDR3 DNA sequence: TGTGCCATCAGTGAGTTCCGGGCGGGGGGTCACACCTACGAGCAGTACTTC. Translated, it gives CAISEFRAGGHTYEQYF. This rearrangement joins TRBV10-3 to TRBJ2-7; 8 positions match TRBD2. The CDR3 sequence is 17 residues long. Trimming at V came to 1 base and at J to 2 bases, leaving 10 bases not matched to a gene. Per germline, CDR1 ENHRY and CDR2 SYGVKD.